Shown below are 22 T cell receptor beta chains from a single sample sequenced in a study of read filtering for tumor transcriptome and immune sequencing. The library was built from roughly 400 ng RNA with molecular barcoded adaptors for alpha/delta and beta/gamma chains. TCRdb re-called the reads through MiXCR, storing one row per CDR3 protein. The data hold about 86,000 distinct CDR3 sequences, with 12% observed a single time. Source material: a population of CD138-negative cells sorted from bone marrow. Receptors were obtained from a donor at least 40 years old with multiple myeloma.

Many counts were recorded for this clonotype. V and J are TRBV18 and TRBJ1-1; D perhaps matches TRBD1 (6 bases). CDR3 size: 15 residues. Germline V gives CDR1 KGHSH, CDR2 LQKENI. Trimming removed 2 bases from V and 0 bases from J, with 10 bases in between. CDR3 bases: TGTGCCAGCTCACCAGGGGGCCGGATGAACACTGAAGCTTTCTTT. Translation: CASSPGGRMNTEAFF.

This clonotype was seen repeatedly, ten times or more. The chain employs TRBV5-4 and TRBJ2-1; 7 bases line up with TRBD1. CDR1 and CDR2 from the germline V gene are SGHNT and YYREEE (reference sequence). The CDR3 is 13 amino acids. V was clipped by 4 bases and J by 10 bases; unmatched bases: 8. The CDR3 loop is CASSLQGQDEQFF. In DNA, the CDR3 is TGTGCCAGCAGCCTACAGGGGCAAGACGAGCAGTTCTTC.

This clonotype was seen repeatedly, ten times or more. V gene TRBV19 combines with J gene TRBJ2-2; unclear D gene. Germline V gives CDR1 LNHDA, CDR2 SQIVND (reference sequence). The CDR3 length is 14 residues. V lost 2 bases to trimming and J lost 2 bases, with 6 bases between them. The CDR3 DNA is TGTGCCAGTAGTATACTGAGTAACACCGGGGAGCTGTTTTTT. It is translated as CASSILSNTGELFF.

This clonotype was detected only a few times. This clone may be a read error of a much larger clone one base away. The genes are TRBV18 and TRBJ2-1; no firm D call. Germline CDR1 is KGHSH and CDR2 is LQKENI. The CDR3 runs 13 residues. The DNA of the CDR3 is TGTGCCAGCTCAGGCCAAGGGTACAATGGGCAGTTCTTC. Translated: CASSGQGYNGQFF.

This clonotype was counted ten times or more. The chain carries TRBV5-6 and TRBJ2-1, with D tentatively TRBD1 (5 bases). The V gene lost 4 bases and the J gene lost 5 bases, with 16 bases spanning the gap. This CDR3 comprises 15 residues. The germline gives CDR1 SGHDT, CDR2 YYEEEE. The CDR3: CASSPLPPRDNEQFF. The CDR3 nucleotides are TGTGCCAGCAGCCCCTTACCCCCCAGGGACAATGAGCAGTTCTTC.

The chain uses TRBV29-1 and TRBJ1-3; TRBD1 aligns across 7 bases. Germline trimming cut 2 bases from V and 0 bases from J; bases unmatched to any gene: 7. This CDR3 has 16 residues. CDR1 and CDR2 (germline): SQVTM, ANQGSEA. CDR3 in DNA: TGCAGCGTTGAAAGACAGGGAGCGGGCTCTGGAAACACCATATATTTT. Protein sequence: CSVERQGAGSGNTIYF.

There are a few counts of this clonotype. The chain combines TRBV5-1 with TRBJ2-5; TRBD1 matches at 12 bases. J gave up 3 bases and V 3 bases, and 3 bases lay outside the gene matches. CDR1 is SGHRS, CDR2 YFSETQ, per germline. The CDR3 has 15 amino acids. For the CDR3, the DNA is TGCGCCAGCAGCTGGGGGACAGGGGGCGAAGAGACCCAGTACTTC. The encoded protein is CASSWGTGGEETQYF.

This clonotype has a count of ten or more. The chain carries TRBV6-5 and TRBJ2-3; the D gene is possibly TRBD1 (5 bases). CDR3 length: 15 residues. CDR1 is MNHEY and CDR2 is SVGAGI in the germline V gene. V dropped 4 bases and J dropped 0 bases, with 11 bases sitting between them. CDR3 sequence: CASSSTVPSTDTQYF. Here the CDR3 DNA reads TGTGCCAGCAGTTCGACAGTTCCTAGCACAGATACGCAGTATTTT.

The table lists this clonotype with many counts. The rearrangement uses TRBV5-1 and TRBJ1-4; D is perhaps TRBD1 (6 bases). The CDR3 spans 15 residues. CDR1 and CDR2 from the germline V gene are SGHRS and YFSETQ. V was clipped by 4 bases and J by 5 bases, with 15 bases between them. CDR3 sequence (DNA): TGCGCCAGCAGCGAGGGGGACCTCATCAATGAAAAACTGTTTTTT. Protein product: CASSEGDLINEKLFF. The full variable domain, in which reference TRBV5-1 and TRBJ1-4 provide the parts outside the CDR3, is KAGVTQTPRYLIKTRGQQVTLSCSPISGHRSVSWYQQTPGQGLQFLFEYFSETQRNKGNFPGRFSGRQFSNSRSEMNVSTLELGDSALYLCASSEGDLINEKLFFGSGTQLSVL.

This clonotype appeared once. The chain uses TRBV29-1 and TRBJ2-1; D unclear. Deletions cut 4 bases from V and 9 bases from J, with 13 bases between. The V gene's germline CDR1 is SQVTM and CDR2 ANQGSEA. This CDR3 is 12 amino acids long. CDR3 residues: CSVGVESSEQFF. CDR3 sequence (DNA): TGCAGCGTTGGGGTTGAATCTAGTGAGCAGTTCTTC.

This clonotype has a handful of counts. V is TRBV20-1 and J is TRBJ2-1; possibly TRBD1 for D (5 bases). The CDR3 is made up of 13 amino acids. The ends were cut back, 2 bases at V and 5 bases at J, with 10 bases in the middle. Germline CDR1 reads DFQATT; CDR2 reads SNEGSKA (reference sequence). This CDR3 reads CSARKGKHNEQFF. DNA for the CDR3: TGCAGTGCTAGAAAGGGGAAACACAATGAGCAGTTCTTC.

On this clonotype itself: A much more abundant neighbour one base away suggests this may be a read error. A read error is likely, as this CDR3 ends without the conserved phenylalanine or tryptophan. The J gene is TRBJ1-1, the V gene TRBV11-1; D possibly corresponds to TRBD1 (5 bases). Germline V gene data show CDR1 as SGHAT and CDR2 as FQDESV (reference sequence). The CDR3 contains 13 residues. V lost 5 bases and J lost 10, with 17 bases in between. The CDR3 sequence: CASSSTPRVSAFL. The CDR3, as DNA: TGTGCCAGCAGCAGCACGCCCAGGGTTTCAGCTTTCCTT.

This clonotype has a count of ten or more. The gene calls are TRBV5-1 and TRBJ2-7; 7 bases are shared with TRBD1. With V trimmed by 0 bases and J by 3 bases, 9 bases remained unmatched. The CDR3 extends over 16 amino acids. The germline V gene encodes CDR1 SGHRS and CDR2 YFSETQ. Written as DNA, the CDR3 is TGCGCCAGCAGCTTGGCCCGGGACACAGGGGACTACGAGCAGTACTTC. It codes for CASSLARDTGDYEQYF.

This clonotype was found a few times. V usage is TRBV28 and J usage is TRBJ2-7, with D uncertain. The CDR3 length is 13 residues. Trimming pared 4 bases from V and 2 bases from J, leaving 9 bases between. Per germline, CDR1 MDHEN and CDR2 SYDVKM. The CDR3 loop is CASSSRVPYEQYF. CDR3 bases: TGTGCCAGCAGTTCTAGAGTTCCCTACGAGCAGTACTTC.

As to this clonotype: At one boundary the junction diverges from the germline segment, which might be a read error. The chain is built from TRBV7-3 and TRBJ2-2; either TRBD1 or TRBD2 may fit D (5 bases each). The CDR3 consists of 14 residues. Germline-derived CDR1 and CDR2 are SGHTA and FQGTGA. As DNA, the CDR3 is TGTGCCAGCAGCTTAGGGCTGGGGACCGGGGAGCGGTTTTTT. Its translation: CASSLGLGTGERFF. Variable domain in full (rest from reference TRBV7-3 and TRBJ2-2): GAGVSQTPSNKVTEKGKYVELRCDPISGHTALYWYRQSLGQGPEFLIYFQGTGAADDSGLPNDRFFAVRPEGSVSTLKIQRTERGDSAVYLCASSLGLGTGERFFGEGSRLTVL.

V gene TRBV12-2 combines with J gene TRBJ2-5; the D segment call TRBD1 is taken from the table without a DNA check. TRBV12-2 is designated a pseudogene. The CDR3 covers 14 residues. The CDR3 sequence: CASRVLQGQGTQYF. The CDR3 region has the DNA TGTGCAAGTCGCGTCCTACAGGGTCAAGGGACCCAGTACTTC.

Ten or more counts support this clonotype. J is TRBJ2-1 and V is TRBV11-2; a weak D match, TRBD2 (5 bases). The CDR3 has 15 residues. With 5 bases removed from V and 10 bases from J, the gap between germline ends came to 21 bases. Germline V gene sequence: CDR1 SGHAT, CDR2 FQNNGV. CDR3 in amino acids: CASSPPRTPVGEQFF. The CDR3 DNA follows: TGTGCCAGCAGCCCCCCCCGGACTCCCGTCGGGGAGCAGTTCTTC.

This clonotype was seen a few times. The conserved phenylalanine or tryptophan normally closing the CDR3 is absent here, so this likely arose from a read error. It is unclear where the CDR3 begins or ends on the DNA, so no DNA is shown, and the CDR3 is as TCRdb lists it. This CDR3 is CASSLGGGLRLKLS. This chain uses TRBV13 with TRBJ2-1; the table's D call, TRBD1, was not checked against the DNA. With termini counted, the CDR3 has 14 amino acids. The germline V gene has CDR1 PRHDT and CDR2 FYEKMQ (reference sequence).

The chain combines TRBV5-1 with TRBJ2-7, with TRBD2 identical over 10 bases. The CDR3 totals 13 residues. Germline values: CDR1 SGHRS, CDR2 YFSETQ. The J segment lost 2 bases and the V segment lost 7 bases, leaving 3 bases of the junction unmatched. The CDR3 coding sequence is TGCGCCAGCCGACTAGCGGGTACCTACGAGCAGTACTTC. Amino acids: CASRLAGTYEQYF.

This clonotype was seen once. One base separates it from a far larger clone, so it is likely a read error. The chain links TRBV6-5 to TRBJ2-1, with 9 nucleotides matching TRBD2. Germline V gives CDR1 MNHEY, CDR2 SVGAGI. There are 16 residues in the CDR3. The DNA of the CDR3 is TGTGCCAGCAGTTCCCCCGGACTAGCGAGGTCCAATGGGCAGTTCTTC. It specifies CASSSPGLARSNGQFF.

This clonotype was observed at least ten times. The genes are TRBV7-3 and TRBJ2-2; the D is unclear. Germline-derived CDR1 and CDR2 are SGHTA and FQGTGA. This CDR3 has 14 amino acids. V shed 5 bases and J shed 1 base, with 8 bases lying between them. In DNA form, the CDR3 reads TGTGCCAGCAGCCCTGGATGGAACACCGGGGAGCTGTTTTTT. This translates into CASSPGWNTGELFF.

This chain links TRBV20-1 with TRBJ2-5; D not resolved. Trimming removed 3 bases at V and 1 base at J, with 6 bases between. Per germline, CDR1 DFQATT and CDR2 SNEGSKA (reference sequence). The CDR3 has 12 amino acids. The DNA for the CDR3 is TGCAGTGCTAGGGGGTCCCAAGAGACCCAGTACTTC. Protein: CSARGSQETQYF.